Listed here is a single T cell receptor (beta chain). The sample is drawn from a study of blood T cell repertoires in COVID-19. About the study: Acute-phase and convalescent COVID-19 samples originated in the United States, Italy and Spain. Nucleic acid was either cDNA or gDNA, and it came from T cells, B-cell-depleted T cells, or PBMCs.

Authors' processing steps: Counts of nucleated cells, estimated from reference gene primer amplification, were obtained. The assay was immunoSEQ multiplex PCR, and TCRdb's table has in-frame clones only and misses some. Clone size and the V and J calls come from that table; the DNA yielded D and trimming. The table shows 45,000 to 60,000 clones, with 80% to 90% occurring only once. Sequences were obtained from peripheral blood. This sequence was found in a man aged 55 to 69 with acute or convalescent COVID-19.

The DNA of the CDR3 is TGTGCCATCAGTGACCTTTTCGCCGGGACAGGGAGGGACACCATATATTTT. Its protein is CAISDLFAGTGRDTIYF. The chain links TRBV10-3 to TRBJ1-3, with 9 bases lining up with TRBD1. The V segment lost 3 bases and the J segment 8 bases; nucleotides outside the gene matches: 14. The CDR3 has 17 amino acids. Germline V lookup: CDR1 ENHRY, CDR2 SYGVKD.